The 11 T cell receptor beta chains below were found in one sample sequenced in a study of T-cell reconstitution after alpha-beta-depleted transplantation in children. Molecular barcoding with unique molecular identifiers was used for the TCRbeta library. MiXCR was run by TCRdb on the PCR reads, yielding one entry per CDR3 protein. This table has over 450,000 distinct CDR3 sequences, 8% to 11% appearing once. This material consisted of PBMCs, taken before TCRalphabeta/CD19-depleted stem cell transplant. These receptors came from a child aged 2 to 15 with inherited bone marrow failure, due to receive a stem cell transplant.

This rearrangement joins TRBV19 to TRBJ2-7; 11 bases map to TRBD2. The CDR3 spans 16 residues. The trim removed 3 bases at V and 3 bases at J, leaving 7 bases unmatched. Per germline, CDR1 LNHDA and CDR2 SQIVND (reference sequence). The CDR3 DNA reads as TGTGCCAGTAGTATGGAACTAGCGGGAGCTAACTACGAGCAGTACTTC. Residues: CASSMELAGANYEQYF.

The chain combines TRBV19 with TRBJ1-2; tentative D call: TRBD1 (5 bases). This CDR3 contains 15 residues. Germline assignment: CDR1 LNHDA and CDR2 SQIVND (reference sequence). Trimming removed 4 bases at V and 3 bases at J, with 15 bases between. CDR3 in DNA: TGTGCCAGTAGTACGACAGCCGGGGAGTACTATGGCTACACCTTC. This sequence encodes CASSTTAGEYYGYTF.

Points on this clonotype: This may come from a read error, since a much larger clone is one base off. The V call is TRBV14, the J call TRBJ2-2; possible D gene TRBD2, 5 bases. The CDR3 is 14 residues long. Germline values: CDR1 SGHDN, CDR2 FVKESK. Written as DNA, the CDR3 is TGTGCCAGCAGCCAAGACGATCGGGGTGGGGAGCCGTTTTTT. Its translation: CASSQDDRGGEPFF.

In its sample, this clonotype was seen a few times. Written as DNA, the CDR3 is TGTGCCAGTACCGAGGGGGGACAAACCTACGAGCAGTACTTC. It codes for CASTEGGQTYEQYF. The chain has TRBV19 and TRBJ2-7; D is perhaps TRBD1 or TRBD2 (6 bases each). The CDR3 is 14 amino acids. Trimming took off 7 bases at V and 2 bases at J, with 15 bases between the two ends. Germline CDR1 and CDR2: LNHDA and SQIVND (reference sequence).

This clonotype occurred many times. The chain combines TRBV4-3 with TRBJ1-6; no definite D call. The V gene lost 0 bases and the J gene lost 11 bases, with 11 bases spanning the gap. The CDR3 has 14 residues. Germline CDR1 and CDR2: LGHNA and YSLEER. The CDR3: CASSQDVLGTPLHF. The CDR3, as DNA: TGCGCCAGCAGCCAAGATGTCTTAGGGACACCCCTCCACTTT.

This clonotype was observed many times. CDR3 region: CASMGLTVHEQYF. The CDR3 nucleotides read TGTGCCAGCATGGGGTTGACAGTGCACGAGCAGTACTTC. The J gene is TRBJ2-7, the V gene TRBV27; tentatively, D is TRBD1 (5 bases). CDR1 and CDR2 from the germline V gene are MNHEY and SMNVEV (reference sequence). Trimming cost V 7 bases and J 5 bases, with 15 bases left between them. This CDR3 contains 13 residues.

Ten or more counts support this clonotype. V gene TRBV28 combines with J gene TRBJ2-1; D is undetermined. CDR1 is MDHEN and CDR2 is SYDVKM in the germline V gene. The CDR3 extends over 16 amino acids. Trimming took off 3 bases at V and 0 bases at J, with 12 bases between the two ends. CDR3 coding DNA: TGTGCCAGCAGTTTTGAATCGGGCAGCTCCTACAATGAGCAGTTCTTC. Its translation: CASSFESGSSYNEQFF.

This clonotype was seen ten or more times. The rearrangement uses TRBV7-2 and TRBJ2-1, with TRBD2 matching over 11 bases. The V gene end was trimmed by 3 bases and the J gene end by 5 bases; junction bases not matched to a gene: 3. The CDR3 runs 15 residues. Germline lookup yields CDR1 SGHTA and CDR2 FQGNSA. This CDR3 reads CASSLTSGKHNEQFF. CDR3 bases: TGTGCCAGCAGCTTGACTAGCGGGAAACACAATGAGCAGTTCTTC. Filled out from reference TRBV7-2 and TRBJ2-1, the complete variable domain reads GAGVSQSPSNKVTEKGKDVELRCDPISGHTALYWYRQSLGQGLEFLIYFQGNSAPDKSGLPSDRFSAERTGGSVSTLTIQRTQQEDSAVYLCASSLTSGKHNEQFFGPGTRLTVL.

This clonotype has at least ten counts. The chain carries TRBV4-3 and TRBJ2-3; D not resolved. The CDR3 has 13 residues. In germline, CDR1 is LGHNA, CDR2 YSLEER. V was trimmed by 0 bases and J by 8 bases, leaving 9 bases between them. The CDR3 bases are TGCGCCAGCAGCCAAGAAAAAGTCGGTACGCAGTATTTT. Amino acid sequence: CASSQEKVGTQYF.

This clonotype was recorded many times. This chain links TRBV20-1 with TRBJ2-2, with 7 bases aligning to TRBD2. Germline CDR1 DFQATT, CDR2 SNEGSKA (reference sequence). This CDR3 region has 14 residues. The trim removed 4 bases at V and 6 bases at J, leaving 8 bases unmatched. The CDR3 DNA follows: TGCAGTGCTACCCTAGCGGCGCTCCCCGGGGAGCTGTTTTTT. It specifies CSATLAALPGELFF.

V gene TRBV10-2 combines with J gene TRBJ2-7, with TRBD1 matching 7 bases. J gave up 7 bases and V 4 bases, and 4 bases lay outside the gene matches. Germline V gene sequence: CDR1 WSHSY, CDR2 SAAADI. The CDR3 length is 12 residues. The CDR3 region has the DNA TGCGCCAGCAGTGGAGGGGGCGAAGAGCAGTACTTC. Translated: CASSGGGEEQYF.